The 20 T cell receptor beta chains given below trace back to one sample, sequenced in a study of T-cell reconstitution after alpha-beta-depleted transplantation in children. A library of TCRbeta sequences, prepared with unique molecular identifiers, was generated. TCRdb re-called the PCR reads with MiXCR, one entry per CDR3 protein. The profile shows approximately 630,000 distinct CDR3 sequences, less than 15% of them singletons. Sample: PBMCs, taken before TCRalphabeta/CD19-depleted stem cell transplant. These receptors came from a girl aged 2 to 9 with congenital amegakaryocytic thrombocytopenia, due to receive a stem cell transplant.

This clonotype was counted at least ten times. This chain connects TRBV5-6 to TRBJ2-1; D remains ambiguous. The V end was cut by 0 bases, the J end by 0 bases, with 13 bases between. CDR1 is SGHDT, CDR2 YYEEEE, per germline. This CDR3 has 17 amino acids. For the CDR3, the DNA is TGTGCCAGCAGCTTGGGTCCTAACTATAGCTCCTACAATGAGCAGTTCTTC. Amino acid sequence: CASSLGPNYSSYNEQFF.

V is TRBV3-1 and J is TRBJ2-1, with D perhaps TRBD1 (6 bases). The germline V gene encodes CDR1 LGHDT and CDR2 YNNKEL (reference sequence). The V gene lost 4 bases and the J gene lost 9 bases, with 19 bases spanning the gap. This CDR3 contains 15 residues. CDR3 nucleotides: TGTGCCAGCAGCCGACTGACAGGTTTAGTAGGTGAGCAGTTCTTC. Protein sequence: CASSRLTGLVGEQFF.

The chain joins TRBV5-1 to TRBJ1-4; 7 bases match TRBD1. Germline trimming cut 0 bases from V and 14 bases from J; bases unmatched to any gene: 19. This CDR3 has 17 amino acids. Germline values: CDR1 SGHRS, CDR2 YFSETQ. CDR3 residues: CASSLDLTGATKRRLFF. The CDR3 bases are TGCGCCAGCAGCTTGGACCTAACAGGGGCCACCAAACGGAGGCTGTTTTTT.

Many counts were recorded for this clonotype. The V and J genes are TRBV27 and TRBJ1-5; D ambiguous. Germline CDR1 and CDR2: MNHEY and SMNVEV (reference sequence). This CDR3 contains 14 residues. V was shortened by 3 bases and J by 4 bases, with 10 bases between the two germline ends. CDR3 sequence: CASSFGTGNQPQHF. The CDR3 region has the DNA TGTGCCAGCAGTTTTGGTACGGGGAATCAGCCCCAGCATTTT.

The rearrangement uses TRBV5-1 and TRBJ2-1; TRBD2 is a possible D gene (7 bases). The CDR3 is 15 amino acids. Per the germline V gene, CDR1 is SGHRS and CDR2 is YFSETQ. The V gene lost 0 bases and the J gene lost 9 bases, with 16 bases spanning the gap. CDR3 bases: TGCGCCAGCAGCTTGGATGTGGGAGGGGGGAGTGAGCAGTTCTTC. The encoded protein is CASSLDVGGGSEQFF.

Ten or more counts support this clonotype. The V and J genes are TRBV30 and TRBJ2-1, with TRBD2 matching 10 bases. Germline lookup yields CDR1 GTSNPN and CDR2 SVGIG (reference sequence). The CDR3 has 13 residues. The ends lost 4 bases at V and 7 bases at J; junction bases unmatched: 4. CDR3: CAWTSGSGNEQFF. The CDR3 nucleotides are TGTGCCTGGACTAGCGGGAGTGGTAATGAGCAGTTCTTC.

The chain is built from TRBV2 and TRBJ2-3; 7 positions match TRBD2. This CDR3 is built from 17 residues. Germline V lookup: CDR1 SNHLY, CDR2 FYNNEI. Germline trimming cut 2 bases from V and 0 bases from J; bases unmatched to any gene: 8. The CDR3 DNA follows: TGTGCCAGCAGTGAAACGTGGGGAGGGTTTAGCACAGATACGCAGTATTTT. Amino acids: CASSETWGGFSTDTQYF.

In its sample, this clonotype was seen once. The J gene is TRBJ1-2, the V gene TRBV2; D is unresolved. Germline V CDR1 and CDR2: SNHLY, FYNNEI. V was trimmed by 2 bases and J by 4 bases, leaving 11 bases between them. CDR3 length: 14 residues. This CDR3 is CASSEFSDRYGYTF. The CDR3 nucleotides read TGTGCCAGCAGTGAATTCTCAGACCGCTATGGCTACACCTTC.

This clonotype appeared a few times. The V call is TRBV5-1, the J call TRBJ2-7; TRBD2 agrees at 7 bases. V lost 2 bases and J lost 5; bases outside the gene matches: 25. The CDR3 covers 20 residues. Germline loops: CDR1 SGHRS, CDR2 YFSETQ. The DNA for the CDR3 is TGCGCCAGCAGCTTAAATCCCCTCCTAGTCGCGGGAGAAGGACGTAACGAGCAGTACTTC. Its protein is CASSLNPLLVAGEGRNEQYF.

This clonotype has at least ten counts. The rearrangement links TRBV5-1 to TRBJ1-1; D is ambiguous. Trimming removed 2 bases from V and 0 bases from J, with 5 bases in between. CDR3 size: 13 residues. Looked up from germline, CDR1 is SGHRS and CDR2 is YFSETQ. The CDR3 is CASSLTLNTEAFF. The CDR3, as DNA: TGCGCCAGCAGCTTAACACTGAACACTGAAGCTTTCTTT.

The V gene is TRBV11-2, the J gene TRBJ2-1; a possible D gene is TRBD2 (6 bases). V was cut by 1 base and J by 10 bases, with 20 bases left in between. Germline V CDR1 and CDR2: SGHAT, FQNNGV. CDR3 length: 16 amino acids. The CDR3 DNA follows: TGTGCCAGCAGCTTAGGAGCGGGTCGGAGTGATGAAGAGCAGTTCTTC. Protein: CASSLGAGRSDEEQFF.

The V call is TRBV27, the J call TRBJ1-2, with D perhaps matching TRBD1 (6 bases). Trimming left V 6 bases short and J 5 bases short, with 25 bases between. CDR1 and CDR2 (germline): MNHEY, SMNVEV (reference sequence). The CDR3 is 17 residues long. The chain's CDR3 is CASRLRVNTGLDYGYTF. The CDR3 DNA reads TGTGCCAGCAGACTTCGCGTTAATACAGGGTTGGATTATGGCTACACCTTC.

The chain carries TRBV29-1 and TRBJ1-4; D gene uncertain. V dropped 6 bases and J dropped 2 bases, with 13 bases sitting between them. The CDR3 consists of 14 residues. The germline gives CDR1 SQVTM, CDR2 ANQGSEA. The CDR3, as DNA: TGCAGCGTCCGAGTGGGTGGGACTAATGAAAAACTGTTTTTT. It translates to CSVRVGGTNEKLFF.

This clonotype was detected many times. The junction departs from the called germline gene at one end, perhaps through a read error. The chain joins TRBV7-9 to TRBJ1-1, with D uncertain. Per germline, CDR1 SEHNR and CDR2 FQNEAQ (reference sequence). The CDR3 is made up of 15 amino acids. Here the CDR3 reads CATSGASSLDFEAFF. CDR3 nucleotides: TGTGCCACCAGCGGTGCCAGCAGCTTAGATTTTGAAGCTTTCTTT.

This clonotype was detected ten times or more. The chain joins TRBV20-1 to TRBJ2-7; no clear D gene. Trimming pared 7 bases from V and 1 base from J, leaving 8 bases between. The CDR3 is made up of 11 amino acids. Germline lookup yields CDR1 DFQATT and CDR2 SNEGSKA (reference sequence). The CDR3 here is CSVSGSYEQYF. In DNA, the CDR3 is TGCAGTGTGTCCGGGTCCTACGAGCAGTACTTC.

This clonotype was seen many times. V is TRBV20-1 and J is TRBJ2-7, with D unclear. Trimming left V 6 bases short and J 5 bases short, with 14 bases between. Per germline, CDR1 DFQATT and CDR2 SNEGSKA (reference sequence). The length of the CDR3 is 12 residues. Written as DNA, the CDR3 is TGCAGTGCCAGGACGACCCGAGACGAGCAGTACTTC. Its protein is CSARTTRDEQYF.

This clonotype was observed a few times. The chain uses TRBV28 and TRBJ2-6; the match to TRBD1 covers 7 bases. CDR1 and CDR2 from the germline V gene are MDHEN and SYDVKM. Trimming removed 9 bases from V and 2 bases from J; junction bases left unmatched: 19. The CDR3 is made up of 19 amino acids. The CDR3 is CASTTAVEQGSPGANVLTF. CDR3 DNA: TGTGCCAGTACAACCGCTGTGGAACAGGGGAGCCCTGGGGCCAACGTCCTGACTTTC.

Details on this clonotype: Since a much larger clone is just one base distant, this may be a read error. The V call is TRBV20-1, the J call TRBJ1-1, with TRBD1 matching over 12 bases. The trim removed 6 bases at V and 13 bases at J, leaving 6 bases unmatched. The CDR3 sequence is 11 residues long. The V gene's germline CDR1 is DFQATT and CDR2 SNEGSKA (reference sequence). This chain's CDR3 is CSAWDRGQVFF. CDR3 in DNA: TGCAGTGCCTGGGACAGGGGGCAAGTTTTCTTT.

This clonotype appeared a few times. The rearrangement uses TRBV15 and TRBJ1-5, with a possible D match to TRBD1 (5 bases). CDR1 and CDR2 from the germline V gene are LNHNV and YYDKDF (reference sequence). The CDR3 runs 14 residues. V shed 0 bases and J shed 7 bases, with 10 bases lying between them. The CDR3 here is CATSRDLGEQPQHF. The CDR3 nucleotides read TGTGCCACCAGCAGAGATCTGGGGGAACAGCCCCAGCATTTT.

The table lists this clonotype with a few counts. A much larger clone lies one base from this, so it may be a read error. The V gene is TRBV20-1, the J gene TRBJ2-7; 16 nucleotides align to TRBD2. Germline V gene sequence: CDR1 DFQATT, CDR2 SNEGSKA (reference sequence). CDR3 length equals 15 residues. The CDR3 nucleotides are TGCAGTGCTGGGACTAGCGGGAGGGCCTTGTGGGAGCAGTCCTTC. Protein: CSAGTSGRALWEQSF.